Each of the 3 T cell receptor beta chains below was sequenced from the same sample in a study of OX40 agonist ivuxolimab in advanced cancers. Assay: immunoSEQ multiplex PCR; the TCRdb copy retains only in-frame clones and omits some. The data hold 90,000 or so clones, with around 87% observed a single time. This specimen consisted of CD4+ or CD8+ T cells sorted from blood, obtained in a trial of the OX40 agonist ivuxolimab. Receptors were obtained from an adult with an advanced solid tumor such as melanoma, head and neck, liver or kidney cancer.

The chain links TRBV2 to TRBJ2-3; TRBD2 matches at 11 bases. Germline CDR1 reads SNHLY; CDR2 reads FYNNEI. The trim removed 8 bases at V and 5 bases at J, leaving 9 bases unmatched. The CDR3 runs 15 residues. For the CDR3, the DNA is TGTGCCAGCCTTGGGCTAGCGGGGGGAGAAGATACGCAGTATTTT. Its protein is CASLGLAGGEDTQYF.

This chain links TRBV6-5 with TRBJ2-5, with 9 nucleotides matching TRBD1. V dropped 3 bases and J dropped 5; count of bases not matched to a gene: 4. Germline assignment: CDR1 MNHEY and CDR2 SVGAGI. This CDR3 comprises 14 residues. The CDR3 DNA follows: TGTGCCAGCAGTTATTGGACAGGGGTGGAGACCCAGTACTTC. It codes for CASSYWTGVETQYF.

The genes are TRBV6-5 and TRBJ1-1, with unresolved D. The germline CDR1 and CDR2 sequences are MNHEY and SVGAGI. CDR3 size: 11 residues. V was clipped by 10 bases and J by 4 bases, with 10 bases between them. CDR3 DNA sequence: TGTGCCACTTACCAAGTCACTGAAGCTTTCTTT. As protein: CATYQVTEAFF.